This TCR beta chain derives from a study of T cells in Graves' hyperthyroidism and ophthalmopathy. In its sample, this clonotype was seen many times. No antigen is known for it. What was amplified from RNA transcripts were TCR beta CDR3 regions. The study used the HTBI primer set for a first-round RT-PCR of the TCR CDR3. TCRdb fed the multiplex PCR reads into MiXCR, producing one record per CDR3 protein. The sample yields 500,000 to 600,000 distinct CDR3 sequences, approximately 49% seen once. V was clipped by 1 base and J by 8 bases; unmatched bases: 16. The CDR3 consists of 17 residues. Germline CDR1 reads LGHDT; CDR2 reads YNNKEL (reference sequence). Regarding the study as a whole: Also found in blood were most expanded thyroid clonotypes above 0.001.

The source material was peripheral blood or thyroid tissue (not recorded which). The chain employs TRBV3-1 and TRBJ1-2; 7 bases line up with TRBD1. The sequence came from an adult woman with Graves' disease, either hyperthyroidism or ophthalmopathy (not recorded which). The CDR3 reads CASSQGFETGRQRGYTF. The CDR3 DNA sequence: TGTGCCAGCAGCCAAGGGTTCGAGACAGGGCGCCAGAGGGGCTACACCTTC. Variable domain in full (rest from reference TRBV3-1 and TRBJ1-2): DTAVSQTPKYLVTQMGNDKSIKCEQNLGHDTMYWYKQDSKKFLKIMFSYNNKELIINETVPNRFSPKSPDKAHLNLHINSLELGDSAVYFCASSQGFETGRQRGYTFGSGTRLTVV.